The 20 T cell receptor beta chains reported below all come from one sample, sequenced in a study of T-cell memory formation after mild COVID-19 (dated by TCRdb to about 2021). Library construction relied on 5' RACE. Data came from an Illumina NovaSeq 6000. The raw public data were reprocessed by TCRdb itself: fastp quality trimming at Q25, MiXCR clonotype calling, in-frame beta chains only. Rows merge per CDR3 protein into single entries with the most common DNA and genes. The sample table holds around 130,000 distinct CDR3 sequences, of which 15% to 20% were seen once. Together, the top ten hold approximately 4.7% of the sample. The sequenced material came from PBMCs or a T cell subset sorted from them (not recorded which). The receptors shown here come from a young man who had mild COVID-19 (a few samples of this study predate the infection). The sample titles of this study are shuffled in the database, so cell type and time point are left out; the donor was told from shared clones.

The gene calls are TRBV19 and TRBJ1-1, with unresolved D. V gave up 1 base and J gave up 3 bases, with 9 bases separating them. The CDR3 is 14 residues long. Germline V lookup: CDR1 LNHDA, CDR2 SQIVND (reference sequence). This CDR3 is CASSIATGYTEAFF. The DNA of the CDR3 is TGTGCCAGTAGTATAGCTACCGGATACACTGAAGCTTTCTTT.

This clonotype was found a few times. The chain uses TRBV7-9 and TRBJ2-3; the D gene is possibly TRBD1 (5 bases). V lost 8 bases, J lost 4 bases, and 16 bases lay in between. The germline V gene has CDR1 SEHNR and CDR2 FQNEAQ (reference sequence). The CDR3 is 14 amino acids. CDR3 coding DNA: TGTGCCAGCCCTTTGGGGCTAGTCCCAGATACGCAGTATTTT. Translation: CASPLGLVPDTQYF.

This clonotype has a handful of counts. The chain's CDR3 is CASSLSGADTQYF. The DNA for the CDR3 is TGCGCCAGCAGCTTGTCAGGGGCAGATACGCAGTATTTT. The chain employs TRBV5-1 and TRBJ2-3, with D perhaps matching TRBD1 (6 bases). Trimming shortened V by 1 base and J by 4 bases, and 7 bases separated the two germline ends. In germline, CDR1 is SGHRS, CDR2 YFSETQ. The CDR3 spans 13 residues.

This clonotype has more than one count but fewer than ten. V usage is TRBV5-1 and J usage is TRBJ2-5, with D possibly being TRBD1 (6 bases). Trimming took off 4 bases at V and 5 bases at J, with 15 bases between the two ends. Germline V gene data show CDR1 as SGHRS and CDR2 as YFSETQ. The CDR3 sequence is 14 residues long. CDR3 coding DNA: TGCGCCAGCAGCGGACGGACAGTCGGCGAGACCCAGTACTTC. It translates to CASSGRTVGETQYF.

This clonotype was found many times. CDR3: CSARTGQGNEQYF. The DNA for the CDR3 is TGCAGTGCTAGAACGGGACAGGGGAACGAGCAGTACTTC. The V gene is TRBV20-1, the J gene TRBJ2-7, with TRBD1 matching over 10 bases. Germline V gene lookup returns CDR1 DFQATT and CDR2 SNEGSKA (reference sequence). Trimming took 2 bases from V and 5 from J; bases not matched to a gene: 3. The CDR3 extends over 13 amino acids.

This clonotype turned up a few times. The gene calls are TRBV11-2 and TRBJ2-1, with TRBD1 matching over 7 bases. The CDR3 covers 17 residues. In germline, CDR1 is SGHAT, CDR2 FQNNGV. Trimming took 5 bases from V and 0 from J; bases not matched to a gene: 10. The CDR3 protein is CASSLSRGLFSYNEQFF. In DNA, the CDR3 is TGTGCCAGCAGCCTTAGTAGGGGGCTTTTCTCCTACAATGAGCAGTTCTTC.

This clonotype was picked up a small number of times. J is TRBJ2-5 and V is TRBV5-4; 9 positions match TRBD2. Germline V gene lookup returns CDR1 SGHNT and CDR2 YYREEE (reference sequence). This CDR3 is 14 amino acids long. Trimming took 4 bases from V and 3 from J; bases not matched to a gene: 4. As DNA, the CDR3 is TGTGCCAGCAGCCCCTCTAGCGGGGAAGAGACCCAGTACTTC. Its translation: CASSPSSGEETQYF.

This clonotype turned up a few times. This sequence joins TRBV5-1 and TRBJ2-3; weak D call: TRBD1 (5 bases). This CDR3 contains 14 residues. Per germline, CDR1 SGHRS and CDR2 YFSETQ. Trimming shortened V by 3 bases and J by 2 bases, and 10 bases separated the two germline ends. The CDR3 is CASSSDRITDTQYF. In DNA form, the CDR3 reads TGCGCCAGCAGCTCCGACAGAATCACAGATACGCAGTATTTT.

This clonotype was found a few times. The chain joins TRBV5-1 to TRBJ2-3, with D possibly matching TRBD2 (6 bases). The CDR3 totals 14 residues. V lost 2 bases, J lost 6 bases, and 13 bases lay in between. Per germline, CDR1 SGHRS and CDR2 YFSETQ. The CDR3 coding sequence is TGCGCCAGCAGCTTCGGAGGAGGGCGGGATACGCAGTATTTT. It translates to CASSFGGGRDTQYF.

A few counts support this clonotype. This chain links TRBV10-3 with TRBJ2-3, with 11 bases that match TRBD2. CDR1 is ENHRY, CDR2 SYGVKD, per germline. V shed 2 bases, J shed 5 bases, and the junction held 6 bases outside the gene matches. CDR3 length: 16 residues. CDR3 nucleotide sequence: TGTGCCATCAGTGAGCCGACTAGCGGGGTTGGAGATACGCAGTATTTT. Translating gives CAISEPTSGVGDTQYF.

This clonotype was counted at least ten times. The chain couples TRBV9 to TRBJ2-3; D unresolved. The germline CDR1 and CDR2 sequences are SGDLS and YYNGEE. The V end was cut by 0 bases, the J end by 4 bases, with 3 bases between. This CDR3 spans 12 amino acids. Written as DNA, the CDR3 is TGTGCCAGCAGCGTAGTGGCAGATACGCAGTATTTT. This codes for CASSVVADTQYF.

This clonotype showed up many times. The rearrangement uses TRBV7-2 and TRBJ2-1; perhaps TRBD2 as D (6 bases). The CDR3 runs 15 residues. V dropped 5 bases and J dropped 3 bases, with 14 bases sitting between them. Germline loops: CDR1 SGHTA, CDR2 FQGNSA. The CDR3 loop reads CASSPVGGFYNEQFF. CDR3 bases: TGTGCCAGCAGCCCAGTGGGGGGTTTCTACAATGAGCAGTTCTTC.

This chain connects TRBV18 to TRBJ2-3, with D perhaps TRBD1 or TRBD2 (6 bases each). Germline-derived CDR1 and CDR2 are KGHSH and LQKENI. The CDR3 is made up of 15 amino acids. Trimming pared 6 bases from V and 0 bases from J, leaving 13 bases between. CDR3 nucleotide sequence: TGTGCCAGCTCGCCCCCCGGGGGCAGCACAGATACGCAGTATTTT. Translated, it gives CASSPPGGSTDTQYF.

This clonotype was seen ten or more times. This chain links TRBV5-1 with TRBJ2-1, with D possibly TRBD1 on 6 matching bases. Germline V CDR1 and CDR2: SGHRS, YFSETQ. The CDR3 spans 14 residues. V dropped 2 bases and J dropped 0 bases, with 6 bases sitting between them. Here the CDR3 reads CASSLQGSYNEQFF. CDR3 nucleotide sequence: TGCGCCAGCAGCTTACAGGGCTCCTACAATGAGCAGTTCTTC. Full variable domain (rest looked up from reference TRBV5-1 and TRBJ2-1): KAGVTQTPRYLIKTRGQQVTLSCSPISGHRSVSWYQQTPGQGLQFLFEYFSETQRNKGNFPGRFSGRQFSNSRSEMNVSTLELGDSALYLCASSLQGSYNEQFFGPGTRLTVL.

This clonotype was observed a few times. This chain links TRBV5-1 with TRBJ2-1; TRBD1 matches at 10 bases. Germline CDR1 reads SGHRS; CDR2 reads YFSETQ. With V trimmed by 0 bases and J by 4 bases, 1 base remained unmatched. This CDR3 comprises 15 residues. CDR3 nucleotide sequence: TGCGCCAGCAGCTTGGCGGGACAGGGGTACAATGAGCAGTTCTTC. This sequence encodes CASSLAGQGYNEQFF.

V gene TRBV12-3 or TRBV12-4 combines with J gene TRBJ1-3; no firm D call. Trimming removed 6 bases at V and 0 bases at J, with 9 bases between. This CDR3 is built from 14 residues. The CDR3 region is CASSPASSGNTIYF. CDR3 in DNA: TGTGCCAGCAGCCCCGCTAGCTCTGGAAACACCATATATTTT.

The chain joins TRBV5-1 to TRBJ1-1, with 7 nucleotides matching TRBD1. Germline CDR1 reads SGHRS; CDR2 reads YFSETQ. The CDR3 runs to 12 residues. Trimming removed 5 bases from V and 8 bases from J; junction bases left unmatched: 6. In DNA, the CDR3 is TGCGCCAGCAGAATGGAACAGGGGGAAGCTTTCTTT. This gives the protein CASRMEQGEAFF. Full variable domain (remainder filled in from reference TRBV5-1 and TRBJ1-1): KAGVTQTPRYLIKTRGQQVTLSCSPISGHRSVSWYQQTPGQGLQFLFEYFSETQRNKGNFPGRFSGRQFSNSRSEMNVSTLELGDSALYLCASRMEQGEAFFGQGTRLTVV.

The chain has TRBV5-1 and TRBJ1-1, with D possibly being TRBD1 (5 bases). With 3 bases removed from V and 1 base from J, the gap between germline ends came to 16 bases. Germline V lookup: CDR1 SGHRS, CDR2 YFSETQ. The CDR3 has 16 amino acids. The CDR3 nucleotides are TGCGCCAGCAGCTCGAATCCAGGGTTAAAGAACACTGAAGCTTTCTTT. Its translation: CASSSNPGLKNTEAFF.

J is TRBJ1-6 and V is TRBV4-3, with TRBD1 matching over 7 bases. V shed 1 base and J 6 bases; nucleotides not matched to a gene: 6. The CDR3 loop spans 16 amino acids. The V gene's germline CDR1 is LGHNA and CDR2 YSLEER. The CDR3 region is CASSQGTGEGNSPLHF. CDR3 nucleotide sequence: TGCGCCAGCAGCCAAGGTACAGGGGAAGGTAATTCACCCCTCCACTTT.

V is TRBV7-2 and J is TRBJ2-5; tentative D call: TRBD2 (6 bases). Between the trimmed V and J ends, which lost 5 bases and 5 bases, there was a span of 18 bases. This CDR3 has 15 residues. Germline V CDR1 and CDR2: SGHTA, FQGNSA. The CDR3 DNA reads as TGTGCCAGCAGCACCACCGGGACGGCGGGGGAGACCCAGTACTTC. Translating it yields CASSTTGTAGETQYF.